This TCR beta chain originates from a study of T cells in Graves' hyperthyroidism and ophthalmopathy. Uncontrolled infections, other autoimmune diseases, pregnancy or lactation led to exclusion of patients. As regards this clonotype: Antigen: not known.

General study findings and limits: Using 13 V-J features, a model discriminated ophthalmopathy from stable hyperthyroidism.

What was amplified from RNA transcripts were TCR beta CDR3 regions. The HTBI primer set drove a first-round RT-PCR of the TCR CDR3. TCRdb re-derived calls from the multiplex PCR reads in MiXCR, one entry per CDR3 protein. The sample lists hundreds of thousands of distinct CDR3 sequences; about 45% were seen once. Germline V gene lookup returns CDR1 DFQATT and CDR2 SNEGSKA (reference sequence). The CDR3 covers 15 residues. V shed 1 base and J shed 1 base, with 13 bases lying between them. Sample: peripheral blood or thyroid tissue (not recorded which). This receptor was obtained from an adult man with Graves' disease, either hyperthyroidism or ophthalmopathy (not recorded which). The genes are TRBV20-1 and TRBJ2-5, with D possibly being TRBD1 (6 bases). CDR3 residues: CSARVAGTLQETQYF. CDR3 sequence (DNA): TGCAGTGCTAGAGTGGCAGGGACACTCCAAGAGACCCAGTACTTC.